Listed here are 16 T cell receptor beta chains from one sample, sequenced in a study of cytomegalovirus exposure and HLA in healthy donors. Amplification used 60 Vbeta primers and 13 Jbeta primers. Sequencing used immunoSEQ multiplex PCR; TCRdb keeps in-frame clones, though not all of them. The profile shows 100,000 or so clones, more than 70% of them singletons. The sequencing input was PBMCs. The receptors were gathered from a young man in good health and CMV-seronegative.

The chain has TRBV28 and TRBJ1-5; D gene uncertain. V lost 8 bases, J lost 3 bases, and 8 bases lay in between. The CDR3 covers 12 residues. Germline CDR1 is MDHEN and CDR2 is SYDVKM. CDR3 DNA: TGTGCCAGCCGCAGGCACAATCAGCCCCAGCATTTT. Protein sequence: CASRRHNQPQHF.

This rearrangement joins TRBV29-1 to TRBJ2-1, with 9 bases aligning to TRBD1. CDR1 is SQVTM and CDR2 is ANQGSEA in the germline V gene. The CDR3 spans 15 residues. V trimming: 6 bases; J trimming: 6 bases; junction bases outside the gene matches: 12. DNA for the CDR3: TGCAGCGTATTAACCGGGACAGGGATCGGCAATGAGCAGTTCTTC. Its translation: CSVLTGTGIGNEQFF.

V gene TRBV19 combines with J gene TRBJ1-2, with D perhaps matching TRBD1 (6 bases). V dropped 5 bases and J dropped 5 bases, with 21 bases sitting between them. This CDR3 spans 16 amino acids. The germline V gene has CDR1 LNHDA and CDR2 SQIVND (reference sequence). DNA of the CDR3: TGTGCCAGTAGTCCAAACCCTTCGACAGGTCTTTATGGCTACACCTTC. The encoded protein is CASSPNPSTGLYGYTF.

This clone appeared once. This chain joins TRBV28 and TRBJ2-4; 8 nucleotides align to TRBD1. The CDR3 is 14 amino acids. Germline V lookup: CDR1 MDHEN, CDR2 SYDVKM. Losses at the gene ends were 5 bases for V and 6 bases for J; bases not matched to a gene: 6. The CDR3 DNA reads as TGTGCCAGCAGTACAGGGGGACCTATAAACATTCAGTACTTC. Translated: CASSTGGPINIQYF.

The chain carries TRBV29-1 and TRBJ2-5; no firm D call. Germline V CDR1 and CDR2: SQVTM, ANQGSEA. The CDR3 contains 12 residues. The V end lost 4 bases, the J end lost 5 bases, and 11 bases lay between the germline ends. The CDR3 here is CSVGLSGETQYF. CDR3 bases: TGCAGCGTTGGCCTGTCCGGGGAGACCCAGTACTTC.

The chain links TRBV9 to TRBJ2-1; D remains unclear. Germline lookup yields CDR1 SGDLS and CDR2 YYNGEE. The CDR3 runs 12 residues. V lost 3 bases to trimming and J lost 14 bases, with 15 bases between them. In DNA, the CDR3 is TGTGCCAGCAGCGCTTTTGACACCCAGGAGTTCTTC. This translates into CASSAFDTQEFF.

The V gene is TRBV19, the J gene TRBJ1-5; D is perhaps TRBD1 (5 bases). Germline values: CDR1 LNHDA, CDR2 SQIVND (reference sequence). The CDR3 sequence is 14 residues long. V gave up 7 bases and J gave up 0 bases, with 10 bases separating them. The CDR3 loop is CASIGDSSNQPQHF. CDR3 DNA: TGTGCCAGTATTGGCGACAGTAGCAATCAGCCCCAGCATTTT. The full variable domain, completed using reference TRBV19 and TRBJ1-5, is DGGITQSPKYLFRKEGQNVTLSCEQNLNHDAMYWYRQDPGQGLRLIYYSQIVNDFQKGDIAEGYSVSREKKESFPLTVTSAQKNPTAFYLCASIGDSSNQPQHFGDGTRLSIL.

The sample holds one count of this clone. This chain joins TRBV27 and TRBJ2-2, with 12 bases aligning to TRBD2. V shed 5 bases, J shed 5 bases, and the junction held 3 bases outside the gene matches. Germline V gives CDR1 MNHEY, CDR2 SMNVEV (reference sequence). CDR3 length: 15 residues. The CDR3 nucleotides are TGTGCCAGCAGTCTTACTAGCGGGAGGACCGGGGAGCTGTTTTTT. This codes for CASSLTSGRTGELFF.

The rearrangement joins TRBV4-2 to TRBJ2-3; 7 nucleotides match TRBD2. The CDR3 sequence is 16 residues long. Unmatched junction bases numbered 7, after V lost 0 bases and J lost 4 bases. Germline values: CDR1 LGHNA, CDR2 YNFKEQ. This CDR3 is CASSQDAATSADTQYF. The DNA for the CDR3 is TGTGCCAGCAGCCAAGATGCGGCAACTAGCGCAGATACGCAGTATTTT.

The rearrangement links TRBV2 to TRBJ2-6, with a possible D match to TRBD1 (6 bases). The ends were cut back, 5 bases at V and 2 bases at J, with 7 bases in the middle. This CDR3 contains 14 residues. Germline V gives CDR1 SNHLY, CDR2 FYNNEI. The CDR3 nucleotides are TGTGCCAGCAGTTGGGGGCCTGGGGCCAACGTCCTGACTTTC. Its translation is CASSWGPGANVLTF.

As DNA, the CDR3 is TGTGCCAGCAGCGTTGAAGGAGGGCAGTCGAACACCGGGGAGCTGTTTTTT. Translation gives CASSVEGGQSNTGELFF. The chain employs TRBV9 and TRBJ2-2; tentatively, D is TRBD2 (6 bases). V lost 2 bases and J lost 0, with 14 bases in between. The V gene's germline CDR1 is SGDLS and CDR2 YYNGEE. The CDR3 has 17 amino acids. The full variable domain, with the rest looked up from reference TRBV9 and TRBJ2-2, is DSGVTQTPKHLITATGQRVTLRCSPRSGDLSVYWYQQSLDQGLQFLIQYYNGEERAKGNILERFSAQQFPDLHSELNLSSLELGDSALYFCASSVEGGQSNTGELFFGEGSRLTVL.

This clone turned up a few times. The chain carries TRBV7-2 and TRBJ2-1; 7 bases align to TRBD2. The V segment lost 2 bases and the J segment 8 bases; nucleotides outside the gene matches: 9. The CDR3 contains 15 residues. Germline V gene lookup returns CDR1 SGHTA and CDR2 FQGNSA. The CDR3 DNA reads TGTGCCAGCAGCTTAAGTGGGGGGGGTTGGGATGAGCAGTTCTTC. Protein: CASSLSGGGWDEQFF.

V gene TRBV28 combines with J gene TRBJ1-2; no reliable D call. Germline CDR1 and CDR2: MDHEN and SYDVKM. CDR3 length equals 13 residues. V shed 8 bases and J shed 7 bases, with 17 bases lying between them. CDR3 sequence: CASGVTRFGGYTF. The CDR3 DNA reads as TGTGCCAGCGGGGTTACTAGGTTCGGTGGCTACACCTTC.

The V call is TRBV28, the J call TRBJ1-2; perhaps TRBD1 as D (6 bases). The CDR3 totals 14 residues. Trimming shortened V by 6 bases and J by 4 bases, and 15 bases separated the two germline ends. In germline, CDR1 is MDHEN, CDR2 SYDVKM. The CDR3 sequence is CASSQDSAGYGYTF. The CDR3 coding sequence is TGTGCCAGCAGCCAGGACAGCGCAGGCTATGGCTACACCTTC.

This sequence joins TRBV27 and TRBJ2-1, with D hard to call. The CDR3 sequence is 13 residues long. Germline loops: CDR1 MNHEY, CDR2 SMNVEV (reference sequence). Trimming pared 0 bases from V and 6 bases from J, leaving 6 bases between. CDR3: CASSLSLGNEQFF. The CDR3 DNA reads TGTGCCAGCAGTTTATCCCTAGGCAATGAGCAGTTCTTC.

V is TRBV7-9 and J is TRBJ2-4; D perhaps matches TRBD2 (5 bases). Germline CDR1 reads SEHNR; CDR2 reads FQNEAQ (reference sequence). The V gene lost 1 base and the J gene lost 6 bases, with 13 bases spanning the gap. The CDR3 is made up of 15 amino acids. CDR3 coding DNA: TGTGCCAGCAGCTTAGATTCCGCGGCGGGAAACATTCAGTACTTC. Its translation is CASSLDSAAGNIQYF.